This TCR beta chain was identified during a study of blood T cell repertoires in COVID-19 (dated by TCRdb to about 2020). Broadly, across the study: The collaborator samples originated in the United States, Italy and Spain and spanned the acute and convalescent phases of COVID-19. The prospective study material was composed of cDNA or gDNA derived from T cells, B-cell-depleted T cells, or PBMCs. The dataset comprised deeply sampled blood TCRbeta repertoires from subjects exposed to, actively infected with, or recovered from COVID-19. The repertoires were made available in a free public database intended to serve as a resource for research on the immune response to SARS-CoV-2. The samples were drawn from the first 160 participants of the ongoing ImmuneRACE study and from over a thousand subjects provided by 6 global collaborators. Nearly every sample came with metadata listing a de-identified subject ID, COVID-19 status, age in years and sex. Where available, HLA class I and class II types were taken from metadata supplied by the sample provider and were not determined by assay-based typing. Findings and caveats that apply to the study as a whole: Clinical and demographic metadata were provided uncurated, with the amount varying by source and participant.

TCRbeta CDR3 regions were amplified from genomic DNA by means of the immunoSEQ Assay, a bias-controlled multiplex PCR. In the source study's methods: Within the assay, amplification of reference gene primers was used to estimate how many nucleated cells each sample contained. To quantify the absolute abundance of each unique TCRbeta CDR3 rearrangement, sequence reads were collapsed and filtered. For each sample, productive Simpson clonality was calculated as the square root of Simpson's diversity index across productive rearrangements. The table comes from immuneACCESS by way of TCRdb, which keeps in-frame sequences with V and J called. Part of the clones is missing from these tables; in studies checked, under half for an unresolved V gene and the rest for unknown reasons. From that table come the V and J calls and clone size; the DNA was used to work out D and trimming. In all, the sample holds roughly 14,000 clones, and around 87% of those were seen once. The biggest ten clones account for approximately 14% of the sample.

As to this clone: Its recognized antigen is unknown. No base-level quality is on record; no much larger clone is a single base apart.

Each collaborating institution followed its own protocols to collect whole blood in K2EDTA tubes. For TCRbeta analysis, collaborators shipped samples in one of three forms: frozen whole blood, isolated PBMCs, or DNA extracted from either of those sample types. The germline V gene (reference sequence) supplies CDR1 SEHNR and CDR2 FQNEAQ. V drops 5 bases and J drops 5 bases, leaving 15 bases in between. Spanning cysteine to phenylalanine, the CDR3 consists of 14 amino acids. Only CDR3 DNA remains: 42 bases, in frame from the first base. The chain employs TRBV7-9 and TRBJ2-5; the D gene is perhaps TRBD2, on 7 matching bases. Sequencing used peripheral blood. The clonotype comes from a man aged 50 to 59 with active COVID-19. The sequence in DNA is TGTGCCAGCAGCGAAGGGGGGGGCCGGGAGACCCAGTACTTC. It translates to CASSEGGGRETQYF.